Listed below are T cell receptor beta chains from one sample, sequenced in a study of T cells after yellow fever vaccination. TCRdb re-analysed the 5' RACE reads in MiXCR, keeping a single row per CDR3 protein. The sample consists of 550,000 to 750,000 distinct CDR3 sequences, roughly 13% of them appearing once. The sequences come from PBMCs, collected on the day of the yellow fever booster vaccination. The origin of the receptors is a man younger than 40 who received the YFV17D yellow fever vaccine. CDR3s include the opening cysteine and the closing phenylalanine or tryptophan. The order of the fields is J gene, clone size, V gene, D gene, CDR3 protein, CDR3 DNA. D genes are given only for firm matches. Part of the rows lack a size; the others show once, few, many or a class for expanded clones.

TRBJ2-3	-	TRBV5-1	-	CASSLLDGTDTQYF	TGCGCCAGCAGCCTCCTTGACGGCACAGATACGCAGTATTTT
TRBJ2-2	few	TRBV5-1	TRBD1	CASSGTGSYTGELFF	TGCGCCAGCTCCGGGACAGGGTCCTACACCGGGGAGCTGTTTTTT
TRBJ2-1	-	TRBV7-9	-	CASSPLGSNEQFF	TGTGCCAGCAGCCCGTTGGGGAGTAATGAGCAGTTCTTC
TRBJ2-5	few	TRBV2	TRBD2	CASKGWLAGLQETQYF	TGTGCCAGCAAGGGTTGGCTAGCGGGACTGCAAGAGACCCAGTACTTC
TRBJ2-1	-	TRBV2	-	CASIRGGSGVYNEQFF	TGTGCCAGCATTAGGGGTGGGTCTGGGGTCTACAATGAGCAGTTCTTC
TRBJ2-1	few	TRBV20-1	TRBD1	CSARGTGGYEQFF	TGCAGTGCTAGGGGGACAGGGGGATATGAGCAGTTCTTC
TRBJ2-2	many	TRBV5-1	TRBD2	CASSLALAGRELFF	TGCGCCAGCAGCTTGGCACTAGCGGGGCGGGAGCTGTTTTTT
TRBJ2-7	many	TRBV29-1	-	CSVVGTGTYEQYF	TGCAGCGTTGTTGGTACAGGGACCTACGAGCAGTACTTC
TRBJ2-7	few	TRBV6-5	-	CASSYPDRGRYEQYF	TGTGCCAGCAGTTATCCTGACCGAGGACGCTACGAGCAGTACTTC
TRBJ2-1	-	TRBV29-1	-	CSVRSGQAYNEQFF	TGCAGCGTTCGCAGCGGGCAGGCCTACAATGAGCAGTTCTTC
TRBJ2-5	-	TRBV18	-	CASSRAPGQETQYF	TGTGCCAGCTCACGGGCTCCTGGCCAAGAGACCCAGTACTTC
TRBJ2-1	few	TRBV10-3	-	CATQLGVDNEQFF	TGTGCCACCCAGTTAGGCGTGGACAATGAGCAGTTCTTC
TRBJ2-1	few	TRBV10-3	TRBD2	CAISETSGNNEQFF	TGTGCCATCAGTGAGACTAGCGGAAACAATGAGCAGTTCTTC
TRBJ2-1	-	TRBV7-2	TRBD2	CASSSTSGQGPYNEQFF	TGTGCCAGCAGCTCGACTAGCGGTCAAGGGCCCTACAATGAGCAGTTCTTC
TRBJ2-1	-	TRBV28	-	CATQRPGEQFF	TGTGCCACCCAACGCCCCGGTGAGCAGTTCTTC
TRBJ2-7	-	TRBV7-8	TRBD1	CASSTPGQGSYEQYF	TGTGCCAGCAGCACTCCGGGACAGGGGTCCTACGAGCAGTACTTC
TRBJ2-1	few	TRBV7-2	TRBD2	CASSPDGGRAYNEQFF	TGTGCCAGCAGCCCGGACGGGGGGAGAGCCTACAATGAGCAGTTCTTC
TRBJ2-1	-	TRBV5-6	TRBD2	CASSSGVAGYNEQFF	TGTGCCAGCAGCTCCGGGGTAGCGGGATACAATGAGCAGTTCTTC
TRBJ2-1	few	TRBV6-1	TRBD2	CASKGNRGGSYNEQFF	TGTGCCAGCAAGGGGAACCGGGGGGGTTCCTACAATGAGCAGTTCTTC
TRBJ2-1	few	TRBV30	-	CAWSGVTVNNEQFF	TGTGCCTGGAGTGGAGTTACGGTCAACAATGAGCAGTTCTTC
TRBJ1-3	few	TRBV6-5	-	CASSYMWGESGNTIYF	TGTGCCAGCAGTTACATGTGGGGGGAGTCTGGAAACACCATATATTTT
TRBJ1-1	few	TRBV5-1	-	CASSLGDGYTEAFF	TGCGCCAGCAGCTTGGGGGACGGATACACTGAAGCTTTCTTT
TRBJ2-5	-	TRBV15	TRBD1	CATSRRTGGPQETQYF	TGTGCCACCAGCAGAAGGACAGGCGGCCCTCAAGAGACCCAGTACTTC
TRBJ2-7	few	TRBV5-4	TRBD1	CASSFGTAYEQYF	TGTGCCAGCAGCTTTGGGACAGCCTACGAGCAGTACTTC
TRBJ1-1	-	TRBV28	TRBD1	CASSRDRGLLNTEAFF	TGTGCCAGCAGCAGAGACAGGGGACTATTGAACACTGAAGCTTTCTTT
TRBJ2-1	once	TRBV5-4	TRBD2	CASSPGTSGTREQFF	TGTGCCAGCAGCCCGGGGACTAGCGGGACTCGGGAGCAGTTCTTC
TRBJ2-7	few	TRBV12-3/TRBV12-4	-	CASSLGGRRGEQYF	TGTGCCAGCAGTTTAGGTGGCCGGCGAGGGGAGCAGTACTTC
TRBJ2-4	-	TRBV9	-	CAGSVADKGFQYF	TGTGCCGGCAGCGTCGCCGACAAGGGTTTTCAGTACTTC
TRBJ1-5	-	TRBV20-1	-	CSARVGRISQPQHF	TGCAGTGCTAGGGTGGGAAGGATAAGCCAGCCCCAGCATTTT
TRBJ1-1	-	TRBV29-1	-	CSAHVTEAFF	TGCAGCGCACACGTAACTGAAGCTTTCTTT
TRBJ2-5	few	TRBV28	-	CASSFGLGREQTQYF	TGTGCCAGCAGTTTCGGGCTCGGAAGGGAGCAGACCCAGTACTTC
TRBJ2-7	few	TRBV4-2	-	CASSLGPHYEQYF	TGTGCCAGCAGCTTAGGGCCTCACTACGAGCAGTACTTC
TRBJ1-5	few	TRBV6-2/TRBV6-3	-	CASSYVFQPQHF	TGTGCCAGCAGTTACGTGTTTCAGCCCCAGCATTTT
TRBJ2-2	many	TRBV12-3/TRBV12-4	-	CASSHNSGANTGELFF	TGTGCCAGCAGCCATAATAGCGGAGCGAACACCGGGGAGCTGTTTTTT
TRBJ2-7	-	TRBV11-2	-	CASSLGRGQPSAKSSEQYF	TGTGCCAGCAGCTTAGGACGGGGGCAACCTAGCGCAAAGTCCTCCGAGCAGTACTTC
TRBJ1-5	-	TRBV18	-	CASSPSSQRDQPQHF	TGTGCCAGCTCACCATCGTCACAGCGAGATCAGCCCCAGCATTTT
TRBJ2-6	-	TRBV3-1	-	CASSQAEGSRTF	TGTGCCAGCAGCCAAGCGGAGGGGTCTAGGACTTTC
TRBJ1-4	few	TRBV20-1	-	CSARPGGDKLFF	TGCAGTGCCAGGCCGGGGGGGGATAAACTGTTTTTT
TRBJ2-2	-	TRBV20-1	-	CCARVPRGNTGELFF	TGCTGTGCTAGAGTACCCAGGGGGAACACCGGGGAGCTGTTTTTT
TRBJ2-4	-	TRBV7-2	-	CASSFRTKTAPGYF	TGTGCCAGCAGCTTTCGAACCAAGACAGCTCCGGGGTACTTC
TRBJ2-3	few	TRBV29-1	-	CSVVVASDTQYF	TGCAGCGTTGTGGTCGCCTCGGATACGCAGTATTTT
TRBJ1-1	-	TRBV5-1	TRBD1	CASSKGQVNTEAFF	TGCGCCAGCAGCAAGGGACAGGTGAACACTGAAGCTTTCTTT
TRBJ2-5	-	TRBV4-3	-	CASSQGNRQETQYF	TGCGCCAGCAGCCAAGGGAACAGGCAAGAGACCCAGTACTTC
TRBJ2-7	few	TRBV4-3	-	CASSQPGSPQQYF	TGCGCCAGCAGCCAACCCGGGTCCCCCCAGCAGTACTTC
TRBJ2-7	few	TRBV20-1	TRBD1	CSARVPAGGYEQYF	TGCAGTGCTAGAGTCCCGGCAGGGGGCTACGAGCAGTACTTC
TRBJ2-7	-	TRBV7-2	-	CASSSSGGPSSQYF	TGTGCCAGCAGCTCCTCCGGGGGTCCTTCGTCGCAGTACTTC
TRBJ1-5	-	TRBV6-5	TRBD1	CASSIQGARNQPQHF	TGTGCCAGCAGTATACAGGGGGCGAGGAATCAGCCCCAGCATTTT
TRBJ2-1	few	TRBV4-3	-	CASSRGVGLYNEQFF	TGCGCCAGCAGCCGAGGAGTGGGGCTCTACAATGAGCAGTTCTTC
TRBJ1-4	-	TRBV18	-	CASSGSVPATNEKLFF	TGTGCCAGCTCAGGGTCAGTCCCTGCAACTAATGAAAAACTGTTTTTT